This passage covers 4 T cell receptor beta chains from one sample sequenced in a study of blood T cell repertoires in COVID-19. TCRdb's table, derived via immunoSEQ multiplex PCR, lists solely in-frame clones and lacks some. The repertoire has more than 250,000 clones, about 86% of them found once; the top ten carry 1% to 1.5%. The sequencing sample was made of peripheral blood. These receptors all come from a woman in her 50s with acute or convalescent COVID-19.

V usage is TRBV19 and J usage is TRBJ1-1; 9 bases fit TRBD1. With V trimmed by 5 bases and J by 9 bases, 7 bases remained unmatched. From germline, CDR1 is LNHDA and CDR2 SQIVND (reference sequence). This CDR3 is 13 amino acids long. The CDR3 reads CASSPWGQGQAFF. CDR3 sequence (DNA): TGTGCCAGTAGTCCCTGGGGACAGGGCCAAGCTTTCTTT.

The V gene is TRBV7-8, the J gene TRBJ2-1, with 7 bases fitting TRBD2. This CDR3 has 14 amino acids. Trimming cost V 7 bases and J 2 bases; bases outside gene matches: 5. The germline V gene has CDR1 SGHVS and CDR2 FQNEAQ. As DNA, the CDR3 is TGTGCCAGCATGGGAGGGACGCCCTACAATGAGCAGTTCTTC. It encodes CASMGGTPYNEQFF.

The chain carries TRBV5-1 and TRBJ2-5; 8 bases fit TRBD2. Germline loops: CDR1 SGHRS, CDR2 YFSETQ. The CDR3 is 15 residues long. V was pared by 5 bases and J by 1 base, with 7 bases of the junction left unmatched. CDR3 sequence: CASSYLAGGQETQYF. The CDR3 DNA sequence: TGCGCCAGCAGTTACCTCGCGGGGGGCCAAGAGACCCAGTACTTC.

The chain uses TRBV5-4 and TRBJ2-1; TRBD2 aligns across 8 bases. V dropped 3 bases and J dropped 0; count of bases not matched to a gene: 5. The CDR3 runs to 16 residues. In germline, CDR1 is SGHNT, CDR2 YYREEE (reference sequence). CDR3 residues: CASSYQRGRSYNEQFF. CDR3 nucleotides: TGTGCCAGCAGCTATCAGCGGGGGCGCTCCTACAATGAGCAGTTCTTC.